Listed here are 17 T cell receptor beta chains from one sample, sequenced in a study of post-analysis software for immune sequencing data. Every TCR beta cDNA library bore unique molecular identifiers. TCRdb itself ran the PCR reads through MiXCR, one entry per CDR3 protein. The table shows about 160,000 distinct CDR3 sequences, with under 40% occurring only once. This sample comprised blood, obtained after autologous hematopoietic stem cell transplantation. These receptor sequences come from a girl between 10 and 17 years old with multiple sclerosis.

The chain links TRBV10-3 to TRBJ2-1, with TRBD2 matching over 8 bases. Unmatched junction bases numbered 5, after V lost 0 bases and J lost 4 bases. CDR3 length: 16 amino acids. Looked up from germline, CDR1 is ENHRY and CDR2 is SYGVKD. The CDR3 coding sequence is TGTGCCATCAGTGAGTCGACCGGGGGGGAATACAATGAGCAGTTCTTC. Translation gives CAISESTGGEYNEQFF.

V is TRBV10-3 and J is TRBJ2-2; D may be TRBD1 or TRBD2 (6 bases each). V was clipped by 11 bases and J by 3 bases, with 16 bases between them. CDR3 size: 14 residues. CDR1 is ENHRY, CDR2 SYGVKD, per germline. CDR3: CASRWGADTGELFF. CDR3 coding DNA: TGTGCCTCTAGGTGGGGGGCGGACACCGGGGAGCTGTTTTTT.

This chain uses TRBV7-9 with TRBJ2-7; no firm D call. The J call is in doubt because the DNA end fits TRBJ2-1 better. CDR1 is SEHNR, CDR2 FQNEAQ, per germline (reference sequence). CDR3 length equals 14 residues. CDR3 loop: CASSNRIDHNEQFF. CDR3 bases: TGTGCCAGCTCCAACCGGATTGACCACAATGAGCAGTTCTTC.

This rearrangement joins TRBV2 to TRBJ2-6; D gene ambiguous. CDR1 is SNHLY and CDR2 is FYNNEI in the germline V gene. Between the trimmed V and J ends, which lost 8 bases and 4 bases, there was a span of 15 bases. The CDR3 loop spans 15 amino acids. CDR3: CASSELGYGANVLTF. In DNA, the CDR3 is TGTGCCAGCTCTGAACTCGGCTACGGGGCCAACGTCCTGACTTTC.

The table lists this clonotype with a few counts. J is TRBJ1-2 and V is TRBV14, with D unclear. CDR1 is SGHDN and CDR2 is FVKESK in the germline V gene. The CDR3 covers 15 residues. V was pared by 0 bases and J by 2 bases, with 10 bases between. The CDR3 DNA follows: TGTGCCAGCAGCCAAGATGTGCGGAAGAACTATGGCTACACCTTC. This sequence encodes CASSQDVRKNYGYTF.

CDR3 in amino acids: CASSPEGLAYEQYF. CDR3 nucleotide sequence: TGCGCCAGCAGCCCAGAGGGCTTGGCCTACGAGCAGTACTTC. The genes are TRBV4-1 and TRBJ2-7, with a tentative D call TRBD2 (5 bases). The V end was cut by 4 bases, the J end by 2 bases, with 12 bases between. The CDR3 contains 14 residues. CDR1 is MGHRA, CDR2 YSYEKL, per germline.

Notes on this clonotype: A junction boundary mismatches the germline segment, possibly from a read error. The chain is built from TRBV5-6 and TRBJ1-5; D unresolved. The CDR3 is 12 residues long. Looked up from germline, CDR1 is SGHDT and CDR2 is YYEEEE. This CDR3 reads CASSPSDQPRHF. DNA of the CDR3: TGTGCCAGCAGCCCCTCCGATCAGCCCCGGCATTTT.

The chain carries TRBV12-3 or TRBV12-4 and TRBJ2-3; D is possibly TRBD1 (7 bases). Trimming removed 6 bases from V and 1 base from J, with 17 bases in between. The CDR3 totals 16 residues. DNA of the CDR3: TGTGCCAGCAGCGCAGGGGGGCGGATGGGCACAGATACGCAGTATTTT. It encodes CASSAGGRMGTDTQYF.

CDR3 in amino acids: CSAREGGGRETQYF. For the CDR3, the DNA is TGCAGTGCTAGGGAGGGTGGGGGGCGAGAGACCCAGTACTTC. The gene calls are TRBV20-1 and TRBJ2-7, with D perhaps given as TRBD1 or TRBD2 (6 bases each). Gene TRBJ2-5 matches the end of the DNA better, so the J call may be wrong. CDR1 and CDR2 from the germline V gene are DFQATT and SNEGSKA (reference sequence). The CDR3 has 14 residues.

This clonotype was seen only a few times. The V gene is TRBV25-1, the J gene TRBJ2-1; D gene unclear. Matching the DNA end better, TRBJ2-7 makes the J call doubtful. The CDR3 extends over 13 amino acids. Germline CDR1 is MGHDK and CDR2 is SYGVNS. The CDR3 DNA reads as TGTGCCAGCAGTGAGTCCACCTACAATGAGCAGTACTTC. This gives the protein CASSESTYNEQYF.

The chain combines TRBV7-9 with TRBJ2-1; tentatively, D is TRBD2 (5 bases). The CDR3 has 13 residues. Germline values: CDR1 SEHNR, CDR2 FQNEAQ (reference sequence). V lost 7 bases and J lost 6, with 13 bases in between. The CDR3 bases are TGTGCCAGCAAGACGGGGTTGGGCAATGAGCAGTTCTTC. Translation: CASKTGLGNEQFF.

The chain links TRBV7-6 to TRBJ2-4; D unresolved. Germline CDR1 and CDR2: SGHVS and FNYEAQ. The CDR3 runs 11 residues. Trimming pared 6 bases from V and 13 bases from J, leaving 13 bases between. The CDR3 bases are TGTGCCAGCAGTCCTGGAGAGGAGCAGTACTTC. Residues: CASSPGEEQYF.

This clonotype has only a few counts. The chain is built from TRBV12-3 or TRBV12-4 and TRBJ2-5; D not certain. The closer fit of TRBJ2-7 to the DNA end suggests the J call may be wrong. This CDR3 is 14 amino acids long. The CDR3 bases are TGTGCCAGCGCTTTCTCCTCGTCTCGACACGAGCAGTACTTC. Its translation: CASAFSSSRHEQYF.

This chain links TRBV4-3 with TRBJ2-5; D may be TRBD1 (5 bases). The germline V and J ends were trimmed by 1 base and 4 bases, with 16 bases remaining between them. Germline assignment: CDR1 LGHNA and CDR2 YSLEER. The CDR3 is 16 residues long. The CDR3 protein is CASSQGTAGSRETQYF. Written as DNA, the CDR3 is TGCGCCAGCAGCCAAGGGACGGCAGGGTCCCGAGAGACCCAGTACTTC.

This clonotype was detected only a few times. The chain employs TRBV24-1 and TRBJ2-7; D perhaps matches TRBD2 (5 bases). This CDR3 contains 14 residues. Trimming removed 3 bases at V and 6 bases at J, with 14 bases between. CDR1 is KGHDR and CDR2 is SFDVKD in the germline V gene. The CDR3 DNA sequence: TGTGCCACCAGTGATCCGGGATCCCCTAGCGAGCAGTACTTC. Its protein product is CATSDPGSPSEQYF.

As concerns this clonotype: The conserved final phenylalanine or tryptophan is absent from the CDR3, which likely points to a read error. This chain links TRBV4-2 with TRBJ2-7; the D is unclear. Germline assignment: CDR1 LGHNA and CDR2 YNFKEQ. The V gene lost 0 bases and the J gene lost 2 bases, with 2 bases spanning the gap. There are 12 residues in the CDR3. In nucleotides, the CDR3 is TGTGCCAGCAGCCAAGATCCCTACGAGCAGTACTCC. Translated: CASSQDPYEQYS.

This clonotype came up a few times. DNA of the CDR3: TGCGCCAGCAGCCAAGATGGGGGGAATGAAGCTTTCTTT. As protein: CASSQDGGNEAFF. The rearrangement joins TRBV4-3 to TRBJ1-1; D possibly corresponds to TRBD1 (5 bases). The germline CDR1 and CDR2 sequences are LGHNA and YSLEER. V lost 0 bases and J lost 7, with 9 bases in between. The CDR3 consists of 13 residues.